The source of this TCR beta chain is a study of OX40 agonist ivuxolimab in advanced cancers. This CDR3 has 18 residues. V shed 1 base, J shed 6 bases, and the junction held 15 bases outside the gene matches. CDR1 is MGHRA and CDR2 is YSYEKL in the germline V gene. Profiled with immunoSEQ multiplex PCR; TCRdb holds only in-frame clones, not every one. The table shows about 38,000 clones, with roughly 82% occurring only once. The chain links TRBV4-1 to TRBJ2-7; 10 nucleotides match TRBD2. The specimen was CD4+ or CD8+ T cells sorted from blood, collected in a trial of the OX40 agonist ivuxolimab. The sequence came from an adult with an advanced solid tumor such as melanoma, head and neck, liver or kidney cancer. The CDR3 DNA reads as TGCGCCAGCAGCCAAGGAGTCCTTAGCGGGAGGCTAGGGGTCGAGCAGTACTTC. Its protein product is CASSQGVLSGRLGVEQYF.